This record covers a single T cell receptor beta chain. This clonotype was recorded at least ten times. Its antigen remains unidentified. Base qualities are not at hand, and no much larger clone is one base apart. The CDR3 runs 11 residues from the cysteine to the phenylalanine. Here the CDR3 DNA is all that survives: 33 bases in frame from base 1. V sheds 6 bases and J sheds 10 bases, leaving 10 bases between their ends. TCR beta CDR3 regions were amplified from RNA transcripts. The TCR CDR3 was subjected to a first round of RT-PCR using the HTBI primer set and the Qiagen OneStep RT-PCR kit. The libraries were constructed in a second round of multiplex PCR and then size-selected and purified. Libraries were sequenced paired-end with 100 bp reads on an Illumina HiSeq2000. The source study handled its data this way. Raw data were processed with SOAPnuke, discarding reads with adapters, uncalled bases, mean Phred below 15, or no exact constant-primer or identifier match. COPE v1.2.5 was used to merge the high-quality paired reads, and each unique nucleotide sequence was defined as a clonotype. MiTCR v1.1 was used to align clonotypes to the IMGT TRBV, TRBD and TRBJ reference segments. Analysis was restricted to V-J combinations with a frequency above 0.0001, which covered roughly 99% of repertoires. The TCS score was defined as F50 (clonal expansion) divided by E x V (chaos), with BLOSUM62-based TCRdist calculated between CDR3 peptides within each V-J. Welch's t-statistics and random forest reduced some 510 V-J features to 13, which were used in a naive Bayes classifier (R e1071). TCRdb reprocessed the public reads (quality trimming at Q25 with fastp, clone calling with MiXCR) and kept in-frame beta chains. Identical CDR3 proteins give one entry, which carries the most common genes and DNA. V and J calls and clone size were set by TCRdb, not the authors. Across this sample there are under 400,000 distinct CDR3 sequences, with 14% seen only once. 9.5% to 12% of the sample comes from the top ten.

Stable Graves' hyperthyroidism was defined as the absence of progression to ophthalmopathy over 18 months of follow-up. Hyperthyroidism patients were newly diagnosed, with disease duration under 2 months, and aged 18 to 65 years. The study excluded patients with uncontrolled infections, other autoimmune diseases, pregnancy or lactation. Diagnoses relied on clinical symptoms, serum thyroxine and TRAb, thyroid ultrasound and orbital computed tomography. PBMCs were isolated from roughly 10 ml of fresh peripheral blood by Ficoll-Paque density gradient centrifugation. Total RNA was extracted using Trizol reagent, and RNA quality was assessed on an Agilent 2100 Bioanalyzer. This sample was included in a study of T cells in Graves' hyperthyroidism and ophthalmopathy (dated by TCRdb to about 2019). Notes on the research overall: Peripheral blood was sampled at the time of initial diagnosis, prior to any treatment. A discovery cohort of about a hundred patients, 43 with Graves' ophthalmopathy and approximately 60 with stable Graves' hyperthyroidism, was used to find distinguishing TCR V-J signatures. Prospective prediction of ophthalmopathy was tested in an independent validation cohort of approximately 19 hyperthyroidism patients and 15 to 17 patients who later progressed to ophthalmopathy. The roughly 100 discovery patients were randomly divided into training and test sets at a 7:3 ratio. The study also compared thyroid tissue and blood T-cell repertoires from about six Graves' hyperthyroidism patients. After blood sampling, hyperthyroidism patients were treated with methimazole at a starting dose of 30 mg daily, and ophthalmopathy patients were treated with high-dose intravenous methylprednisolone. The paper describes TCR Vbeta CDR3 sequencing of 135 peripheral blood samples, made up of around 41 ophthalmopathy patients, 70 to 75 hyperthyroidism patients and around 17 progressor patients. What the research found in general, with its limitations: Sample size was not statistically predetermined, and investigators were not blinded to group allocation. A model built on a 13 V-J signature distinguished ophthalmopathy from stable hyperthyroidism, reaching about 89% sensitivity and 81% to 83% specificity in cross-validation and 80%/75% in testing. Most expanded thyroid clonotypes (frequency above 0.001) were also detected in blood, a finding suggesting that blood repertoires may reflect thyroid immune responses. In validation, the model predicted progression to ophthalmopathy with over 65% sensitivity and around 72% specificity, a median of 6.5 months before onset.

The sequence came from a woman in her sixties with Graves' hyperthyroidism. The sequencing input was blood. The chain uses TRBV12-3 or TRBV12-4 and TRBJ2-1; no D gene can be assigned with confidence. The CDR3 corresponds to CASSFGWEQFF. DNA sequence: TGTGCCAGCAGCTTCGGCTGGGAGCAGTTCTTC.